The 20 T cell receptor beta chains listed next were all sequenced from one sample in a study of response to subunit inactivated influenza vaccine. TCRdb re-called the RT-PCR reads with MiXCR, one entry per CDR3 protein. The table lists approximately 500,000 distinct CDR3 sequences, 13% of them singletons. Sequences were derived from PBMCs from blood, sampled about 40 days after vaccination. The receptors originated from a man over 45 who received an inactivated influenza vaccine.

J is TRBJ2-6 and V is TRBV12-3 or TRBV12-4, with D perhaps TRBD2 (5 bases). This CDR3 comprises 15 residues. The V gene lost 3 bases and the J gene lost 2 bases, with 8 bases spanning the gap. CDR3 residues: CASSFRGTGANVLTF. Written as DNA, the CDR3 is TGTGCCAGCAGTTTTAGAGGGACTGGGGCCAACGTCCTGACTTTC.

This clonotype was observed a handful of times. The chain combines TRBV11-1 with TRBJ2-5; D remains unclear. CDR1 is SGHAT and CDR2 is FQDESV in the germline V gene (reference sequence). The CDR3 length is 18 residues. V dropped 4 bases and J dropped 1 base, with 22 bases sitting between them. This chain's CDR3 is CASSSSLGSLQAQETQYF. The CDR3 coding sequence is TGTGCCAGCAGCTCCTCCTTAGGGTCCCTGCAGGCCCAAGAGACCCAGTACTTC. The full variable domain, rest sourced from reference TRBV11-1 and TRBJ2-5, is EAEVAQSPRYKITEKSQAVAFWCDPISGHATLYWYRQILGQGPELLVQFQDESVVDDSQLPKDRFSAERLKGVDSTLKIQPAELGDSAMYLCASSSSLGSLQAQETQYFGPGTRLLVL.

J is TRBJ2-7 and V is TRBV7-9, with unresolved D. This CDR3 has 13 amino acids. Germline V gene lookup returns CDR1 SEHNR and CDR2 FQNEAQ (reference sequence). V was clipped by 1 base and J by 12 bases, with 16 bases between them. DNA of the CDR3: TGTGCCAGCAGCTTAGTTTCCGCCCCCGCAACGTACTTC. This sequence encodes CASSLVSAPATYF.

The chain employs TRBV20-1 and TRBJ2-1, with 10 positions matching TRBD2. J was trimmed by 3 bases and V by 4 bases; bases with no gene match: 9. The V gene's germline CDR1 is DFQATT and CDR2 SNEGSKA (reference sequence). The CDR3 has 16 amino acids. CDR3 in amino acids: CSATGTSATNYNEQFF. The CDR3 nucleotides read TGCAGTGCTACCGGGACTAGCGCCACAAACTACAATGAGCAGTTCTTC.

This chain links TRBV7-9 with TRBJ2-2, with D perhaps TRBD2 (5 bases). Trimming cost V 2 bases and J 1 base, with 11 bases left between them. This CDR3 is built from 16 residues. The germline gives CDR1 SEHNR, CDR2 FQNEAQ (reference sequence). The CDR3 bases are TGTGCCAGCAGCTTAATGACTATCTTGAACACCGGGGAGCTGTTTTTT. It is translated as CASSLMTILNTGELFF.

The table lists this clonotype with many counts. The V gene is TRBV3-1, the J gene TRBJ1-4; a possible D gene is TRBD1 (5 bases). CDR3 length equals 12 residues. The ends were cut back, 8 bases at V and 13 bases at J, with 17 bases in the middle. The germline CDR1 and CDR2 sequences are LGHDT and YNNKEL (reference sequence). This CDR3 is CASGGGRGTLFF. CDR3 coding DNA: TGTGCCAGCGGCGGGGGTCGTGGGACACTGTTTTTT.

This clonotype was counted a few times. The chain links TRBV3-1 to TRBJ1-2; no reliable D call. V gave up 0 bases and J gave up 2 bases, with 13 bases separating them. This CDR3 is built from 16 residues. Germline CDR1 LGHDT, CDR2 YNNKEL (reference sequence). The CDR3 here is CASSQDHPALNYGYTF. CDR3 coding DNA: TGTGCCAGCAGCCAAGATCACCCGGCCTTAAACTATGGCTACACCTTC.

This clonotype was seen repeatedly, ten times or more. V usage is TRBV24-1 and J usage is TRBJ2-2, with D possibly matching TRBD1 (6 bases). V was trimmed by 4 bases and J by 1 base, leaving 12 bases between them. Germline-derived CDR1 and CDR2 are KGHDR and SFDVKD. This CDR3 contains 16 residues. This CDR3 is CATSDARTENTGELFF. The CDR3, as DNA: TGTGCCACCAGTGACGCTAGGACAGAGAACACCGGGGAGCTGTTTTTT.

This clonotype was observed a few times. This chain uses TRBV9 with TRBJ2-1; 10 nucleotides agree with TRBD2. V lost 3 bases to trimming and J lost 0 bases; unmatched junction nucleotides: 3. The CDR3 has 16 amino acids. Germline values: CDR1 SGDLS, CDR2 YYNGEE. CDR3 nucleotide sequence: TGTGCCAGCAGCGCTCCTAGCGGGAGCTCCTACAATGAGCAGTTCTTC. This codes for CASSAPSGSSYNEQFF.

This clonotype was picked up a small number of times. The chain has TRBV20-1 and TRBJ1-1; D ambiguous. The CDR3 is 8 amino acids. Germline CDR1 is DFQATT and CDR2 is SNEGSKA (reference sequence). V lost 3 bases and J lost 11, with 4 bases in between. CDR3 sequence (DNA): TGCAGTGCTAGTAATGCTTTCTTT. This sequence encodes CSASNAFF.

As to this clonotype: Its ends do not fully match the called genes, so a read error is possible. The chain uses TRBV7-6 and TRBJ2-1; TRBD2 agrees at 9 bases. This CDR3 comprises 17 residues. Germline V lookup: CDR1 SGHVS, CDR2 FNYEAQ. The CDR3 nucleotides read TGTGTCAGCAGCTTAGCGGTAGCGGGGGCCTCCTACAATGAGCAGTTCTTC. Translated: CVSSLAVAGASYNEQFF. Filled out from reference TRBV7-6 and TRBJ2-1, the complete variable domain reads GAGVSQSPRYKVTKRGQDVALRCDPISGHVSLYWYRQALGQGPEFLTYFNYEAQQDKSGLPNDRFSAERPEGSISTLTIQRTEQRDSAMYRCVSSLAVAGASYNEQFFGPGTRLTVL.

The table lists this clonotype with a few counts. The gene calls are TRBV12-3 or TRBV12-4 and TRBJ1-4; 7 bases are shared with TRBD1. V lost 10 bases to trimming and J lost 0 bases; unmatched junction nucleotides: 8. The CDR3 runs to 15 residues. The CDR3: CATRTGKSTNEKLFF. CDR3 DNA sequence: TGTGCCACCCGGACAGGAAAATCAACTAATGAAAAACTGTTTTTT.

This clonotype occurred a few times. The chain recombines TRBV20-1 with TRBJ1-5; no clear D. Germline V gene sequence: CDR1 DFQATT, CDR2 SNEGSKA (reference sequence). V lost 0 bases and J lost 1, with 7 bases in between. The CDR3 contains 14 residues. DNA for the CDR3: TGCAGTGCTAGAGATGGCAGAAGCAATCAGCCCCAGCATTTT. Residues: CSARDGRSNQPQHF.

This clonotype turned up a few times. CDR3 sequence reads: CASSLVGTLNEQFF. The CDR3 DNA follows: TGCGCCAGCAGCTTGGTGGGCACCCTCAATGAGCAGTTCTTC. The chain combines TRBV5-1 with TRBJ2-1; D unclear. The CDR3 consists of 14 residues. V was trimmed by 0 bases and J by 6 bases, leaving 10 bases between them. CDR1 and CDR2 from the germline V gene are SGHRS and YFSETQ.

The chain employs TRBV30 and TRBJ2-7; weak D call: TRBD1 (5 bases). Germline V lookup: CDR1 GTSNPN, CDR2 SVGIG (reference sequence). Deletions cut 5 bases from V and 6 bases from J, with 8 bases between. The length of the CDR3 is 10 residues. CDR3 sequence: CAWGHGEQYF. CDR3 DNA sequence: TGTGCCTGGGGACATGGCGAGCAGTACTTC. The variable domain in full, completed from reference TRBV30 and TRBJ2-7, reads SQTIHQWPATLVQPVGSPLSLECTVEGTSNPNLYWYRQAAGRGLQLLFYSVGIGQISSEVPQNLSASRPQDRQFILSSKKLLLSDSGFYLCAWGHGEQYFGPGTRLTVT.

The chain is built from TRBV27 and TRBJ2-1; 8 positions match TRBD2. CDR1 is MNHEY, CDR2 SMNVEV, per germline (reference sequence). The CDR3 is 16 residues long. With 5 bases clipped from V and 4 bases from J, the junction kept 10 bases outside the gene matches. The DNA of the CDR3 is TGTGCCAGCAGTCCCCCGGCTAGCGGGCAATACAATGAGCAGTTCTTC. Translation: CASSPPASGQYNEQFF.

This clonotype was counted between two and nine times. This chain connects TRBV10-3 to TRBJ2-7; 7 bases are shared with TRBD1. The CDR3 consists of 15 residues. Germline trimming cut 6 bases from V and 7 bases from J; bases unmatched to any gene: 15. Germline-derived CDR1 and CDR2 are ENHRY and SYGVKD. The CDR3 DNA sequence: TGTGCCATCAGGGCCAGGGGGACAGACCTGAGGGAGCAGTACTTC. As protein: CAIRARGTDLREQYF.

The rearrangement joins TRBV5-1 to TRBJ1-4; the D gene is possibly TRBD1 (6 bases). Trimming stripped 0 bases from V and 6 bases from J, with 12 bases between. This CDR3 is 15 amino acids long. The germline CDR1 and CDR2 sequences are SGHRS and YFSETQ. The CDR3: CASSLDPGVDEKLFF. As DNA, the CDR3 is TGCGCCAGCAGCTTGGATCCAGGGGTAGATGAAAAACTGTTTTTT.

The chain joins TRBV7-2 to TRBJ1-6; D is unresolved. Germline V CDR1 and CDR2: SGHTA, FQGNSA. The CDR3 totals 17 residues. The V gene lost 3 bases and the J gene lost 0 bases, with 12 bases spanning the gap. The chain's CDR3 is CASSLTNSYSYNSPLHF. The CDR3 DNA sequence: TGTGCCAGCAGCTTGACAAACAGCTACTCCTATAATTCACCCCTCCACTTT.

Regarding this clonotype: Just one base apart from a much larger clone, this may be a read error. This CDR3 fails to terminate in the conserved phenylalanine or tryptophan, so it likely reflects a read error. The V and J genes are TRBV20-1 and TRBJ2-7; D remains unclear. Germline assignment: CDR1 DFQATT and CDR2 SNEGSKA (reference sequence). Deletions cut 3 bases from V and 3 bases from J, with 9 bases between. CDR3 size: 12 residues. The CDR3: CSASLTNYEQYL. CDR3 nucleotides: TGCAGTGCTAGCTTGACGAACTACGAGCAGTACTTG.